The 9 T cell receptor beta chains listed next were all sequenced from one sample in a study of T-cell reconstitution after alpha-beta-depleted transplantation in children. Molecular barcoding with unique molecular identifiers was used for the TCRbeta library. TCRdb redid the calling of the PCR reads with MiXCR, one entry per CDR3 protein. In the table there are 300,000 or so distinct CDR3 sequences, approximately 20% of which are singletons. This sample comprised PBMCs, mostly from graft donor cells, obtained 180 days after TCRalphabeta/CD19-depleted stem cell transplant. The receptors come from a male patient under 18 who had a stem cell transplant for acute lymphoblastic leukemia, so the T cells may come from the graft donor.

V and J are TRBV12-3 or TRBV12-4 and TRBJ2-1; perhaps TRBD2 as D (5 bases). The CDR3 contains 13 residues. The V gene lost 7 bases and the J gene lost 2 bases, with 9 bases spanning the gap. In nucleotides, the CDR3 is TGTGCCAGCACCTGGACTCCCTACAATGAGCAGTTCTTC. Residues: CASTWTPYNEQFF.

In its sample, this clonotype was seen once. The DNA for the CDR3 is TGTGCCAACCTACTTAGCGGGACACAAGAGACCCAGTACTTC. This codes for CANLLSGTQETQYF. The chain employs TRBV2 and TRBJ2-5, with 8 bases that match TRBD2. The CDR3 has 14 amino acids. The germline V gene encodes CDR1 SNHLY and CDR2 FYNNEI. Germline trimming cut 10 bases from V and 2 bases from J; bases unmatched to any gene: 9.

The chain has TRBV4-1 and TRBJ1-2; D remains unclear. Germline lookup yields CDR1 MGHRA and CDR2 YSYEKL. The CDR3 contains 14 residues. V was shortened by 5 bases and J by 1 base, with 11 bases between the two germline ends. This chain's CDR3 is CASSSPGFNYGYTF. The CDR3 coding sequence is TGCGCCAGCAGCTCCCCCGGATTTAACTATGGCTACACCTTC.

The V gene is TRBV9, the J gene TRBJ2-7; a possible D gene is TRBD2 (5 bases). The germline gives CDR1 SGDLS, CDR2 YYNGEE. V lost 0 bases, J lost 4 bases, and 17 bases lay in between. The length of the CDR3 is 16 residues. The CDR3 nucleotides read TGTGCCAGCAGCGTAGAAGGGCACCGGGGAACTTACGAGCAGTACTTC. Residues: CASSVEGHRGTYEQYF.

A note on this clonotype: Mismatch with germline at one junction end may stem from a read error. The CDR3 nucleotides are TGTGCCAGCAGCGTAAGCCGGGACTACCACTTC. This gives the protein CASSVSRDYHF. The V call is TRBV28, the J call TRBJ2-4; 7 bases map to TRBD2. The CDR3 runs to 11 residues. Germline CDR1 is MDHEN and CDR2 is SYDVKM.

This clonotype was counted between two and nine times. This chain links TRBV7-6 with TRBJ2-2; D remains ambiguous. The CDR3 is 15 amino acids. The V gene lost 1 base and the J gene lost 5 bases, with 11 bases spanning the gap. The germline CDR1 and CDR2 sequences are SGHVS and FNYEAQ. The chain's CDR3 is CASSLVFHRTGELFF. The DNA for the CDR3 is TGTGCCAGCAGCTTAGTTTTCCATCGAACCGGGGAGCTGTTTTTT.

This sequence joins TRBV5-1 and TRBJ2-3, with unresolved D. CDR3 length equals 12 residues. V dropped 5 bases and J dropped 1 base, with 5 bases sitting between them. The germline V gene encodes CDR1 SGHRS and CDR2 YFSETQ. CDR3 in amino acids: CASSGGTDTQYF. In DNA form, the CDR3 reads TGCGCCAGCAGTGGGGGCACAGATACGCAGTATTTT.

This clonotype was recorded a few times. The chain carries TRBV15 and TRBJ1-5, with 8 bases matching TRBD1. With 5 bases clipped from V and 3 bases from J, the junction kept 3 bases outside the gene matches. Germline V gene lookup returns CDR1 LNHNV and CDR2 YYDKDF (reference sequence). The CDR3 has 14 residues. The CDR3 loop is CATSRDRYNQPQHF. In nucleotides, the CDR3 is TGTGCCACCAGCCGGGACAGGTACAATCAGCCCCAGCATTTT. The full variable domain, rest sourced from reference TRBV15 and TRBJ1-5, is DAMVIQNPRYQVTQFGKPVTLSCSQTLNHNVMYWYQQKSSQAPKLLFHYYDKDFNNEADTPDNFQSRRPNTSFCFLDIRSPGLGDTAMYLCATSRDRYNQPQHFGDGTRLSIL.

This clonotype was recorded a few times. The J gene is TRBJ2-7, the V gene TRBV27; 11 nucleotides match TRBD2. CDR1 is MNHEY and CDR2 is SMNVEV in the germline V gene (reference sequence). Trimming at V came to 2 bases and at J to 2 bases, leaving 2 bases not matched to a gene. CDR3 size: 15 residues. The CDR3: CASSLTSGSAYEQYF. The CDR3 DNA follows: TGTGCCAGCAGTTTAACTAGCGGGAGTGCCTACGAGCAGTACTTC.